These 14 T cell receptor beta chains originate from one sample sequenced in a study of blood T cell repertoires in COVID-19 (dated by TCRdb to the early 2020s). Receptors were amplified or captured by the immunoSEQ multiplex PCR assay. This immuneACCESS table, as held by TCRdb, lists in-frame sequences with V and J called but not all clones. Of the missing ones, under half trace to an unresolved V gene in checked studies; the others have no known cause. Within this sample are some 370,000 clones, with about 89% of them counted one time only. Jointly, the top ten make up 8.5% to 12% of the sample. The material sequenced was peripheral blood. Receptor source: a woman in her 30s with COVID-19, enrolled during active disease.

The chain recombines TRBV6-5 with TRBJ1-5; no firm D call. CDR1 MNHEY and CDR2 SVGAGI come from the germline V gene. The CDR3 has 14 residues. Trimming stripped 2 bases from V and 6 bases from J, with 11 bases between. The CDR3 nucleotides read TGTGCCAGCAGTTACGGGCCCAGCCGTCAGCCCCAGCATTTT. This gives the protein CASSYGPSRQPQHF.

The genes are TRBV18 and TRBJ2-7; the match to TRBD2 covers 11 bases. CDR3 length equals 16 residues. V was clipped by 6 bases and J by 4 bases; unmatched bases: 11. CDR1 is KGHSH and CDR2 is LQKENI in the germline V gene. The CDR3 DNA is TGTGCCAGCTCTTCTGCAACGGGACTAGCGGATTACGAGCAGTACTTC. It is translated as CASSSATGLADYEQYF.

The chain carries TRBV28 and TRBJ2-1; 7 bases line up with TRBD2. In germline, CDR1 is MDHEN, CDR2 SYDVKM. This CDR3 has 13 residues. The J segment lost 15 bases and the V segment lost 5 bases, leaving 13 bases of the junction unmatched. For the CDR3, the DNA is TGTGCCAGCAGTAGCGGGGCGGGAGTCCCCCCGTTCTTC. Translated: CASSSGAGVPPFF.

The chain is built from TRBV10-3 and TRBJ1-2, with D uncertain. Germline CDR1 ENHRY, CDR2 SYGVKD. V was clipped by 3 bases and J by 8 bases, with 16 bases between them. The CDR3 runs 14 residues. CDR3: CAISEYPGVGGYTF. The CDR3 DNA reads TGTGCCATCAGTGAATATCCCGGGGTGGGGGGCTACACCTTC.

CDR3 coding DNA: TGTGCCAGTAGTGCACGGGACAGGTCTCAGACTGAAGCTTTCTTT. Protein sequence: CASSARDRSQTEAFF. The V call is TRBV19, the J call TRBJ1-1; the match to TRBD1 covers 8 bases. The length of the CDR3 is 15 residues. V dropped 5 bases and J dropped 5; count of bases not matched to a gene: 10. The germline V gene encodes CDR1 LNHDA and CDR2 SQIVND (reference sequence).

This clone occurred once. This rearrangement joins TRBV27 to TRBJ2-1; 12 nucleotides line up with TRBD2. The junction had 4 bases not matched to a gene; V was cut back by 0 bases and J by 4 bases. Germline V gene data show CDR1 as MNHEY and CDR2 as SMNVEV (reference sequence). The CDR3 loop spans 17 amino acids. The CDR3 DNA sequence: TGTGCCAGCAGTTTATCCCCGGGACTAGCGGGTTACAATGAGCAGTTCTTC. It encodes CASSLSPGLAGYNEQFF.

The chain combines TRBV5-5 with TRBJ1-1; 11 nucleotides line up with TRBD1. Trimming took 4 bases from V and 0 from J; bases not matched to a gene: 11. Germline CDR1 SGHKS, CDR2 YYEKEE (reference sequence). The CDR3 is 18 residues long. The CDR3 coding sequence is TGTGCCAGCAGCCCGGGACAGGGGGTGATGGGAATGAACACTGAAGCTTTCTTT. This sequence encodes CASSPGQGVMGMNTEAFF.

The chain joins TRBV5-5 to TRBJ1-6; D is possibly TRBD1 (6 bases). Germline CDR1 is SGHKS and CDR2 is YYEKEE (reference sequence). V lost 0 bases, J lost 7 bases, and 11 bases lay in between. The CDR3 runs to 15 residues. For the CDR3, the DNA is TGTGCCAGCAGCTTGGCCGGGACAAGCAATTCACCCCTCCACTTT. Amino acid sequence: CASSLAGTSNSPLHF.

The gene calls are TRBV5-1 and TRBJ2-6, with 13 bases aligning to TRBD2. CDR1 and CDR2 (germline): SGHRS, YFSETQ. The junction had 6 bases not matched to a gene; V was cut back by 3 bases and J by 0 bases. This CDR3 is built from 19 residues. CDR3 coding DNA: TGCGCCAGCAGCTCCGGGACTAGCGGGGAACTCTCTGGGGCCAACGTCCTGACTTTC. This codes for CASSSGTSGELSGANVLTF.

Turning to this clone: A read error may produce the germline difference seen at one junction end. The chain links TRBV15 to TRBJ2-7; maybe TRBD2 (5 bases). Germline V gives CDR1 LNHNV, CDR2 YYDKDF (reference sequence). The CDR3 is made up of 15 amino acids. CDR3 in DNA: TGTGCCACCAGCCGAGATTTAGCGAAAACCTACGAGCAGTACTTC. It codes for CATSRDLAKTYEQYF.

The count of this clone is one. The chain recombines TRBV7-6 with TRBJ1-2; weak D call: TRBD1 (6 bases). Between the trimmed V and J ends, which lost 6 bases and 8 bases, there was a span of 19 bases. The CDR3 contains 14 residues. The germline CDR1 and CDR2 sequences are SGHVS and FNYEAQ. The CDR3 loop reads CASSLQPQGHGYTF. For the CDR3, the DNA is TGTGCCAGCAGTCTACAGCCACAGGGACACGGCTACACCTTC.

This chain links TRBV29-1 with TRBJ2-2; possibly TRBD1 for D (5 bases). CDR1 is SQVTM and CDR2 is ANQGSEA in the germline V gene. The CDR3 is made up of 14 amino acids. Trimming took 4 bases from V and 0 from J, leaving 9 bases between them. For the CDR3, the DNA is TGCAGCGTTGCAGCCAGGGCGAACACCGGGGAGCTGTTTTTT. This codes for CSVAARANTGELFF.

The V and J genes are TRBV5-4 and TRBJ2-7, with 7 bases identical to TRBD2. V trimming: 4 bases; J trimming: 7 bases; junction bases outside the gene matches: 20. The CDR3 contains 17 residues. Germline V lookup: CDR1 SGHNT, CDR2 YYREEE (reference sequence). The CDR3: CASSGGRGSFYRGEQYF. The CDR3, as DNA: TGTGCCAGCAGCGGAGGGCGGGGGAGCTTTTACCGAGGGGAGCAGTACTTC.

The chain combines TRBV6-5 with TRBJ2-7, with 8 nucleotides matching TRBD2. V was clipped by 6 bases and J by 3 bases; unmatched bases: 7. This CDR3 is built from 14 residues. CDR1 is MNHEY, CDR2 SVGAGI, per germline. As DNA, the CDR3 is TGTGCCAGCAGCCCCTATAGCGGGAACTACGAGCAGTACTTC. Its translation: CASSPYSGNYEQYF.